This T cell receptor (beta chain) was captured by sequencing in a study of beta chain features in type 1 diabetes. Overall study results and limits: Patients with Type 1 diabetes showed moderately but significantly shorter TCRB CDR3s in all four CD4+ subsets.

Of the isolated RNA, all was reverse transcribed, and so the sequenced material was expressed TCRB transcripts. Method: immunoSEQ multiplex PCR; TCRdb's copy keeps in-frame clones and lacks some. The data contain about 150,000 clones, under 60% of them singletons. This clone turned up a few times. Its cognate antigen is unknown. V gave up 5 bases and J gave up 1 base, with 17 bases separating them. Germline loops: CDR1 MNHNS, CDR2 SASEGT. The CDR3 consists of 16 residues. The chain uses TRBV6-1 and TRBJ1-1; TRBD1 might be the D (5 bases). The specimen was Tregs from blood. The clonotype originates from a man between 18 and 29 years old in good health. The CDR3, as DNA: TGTGCCAGCAGTCAAGGGGCCCCGGGGGAGAACACTGAAGCTTTCTTT. Protein product: CASSQGAPGENTEAFF.